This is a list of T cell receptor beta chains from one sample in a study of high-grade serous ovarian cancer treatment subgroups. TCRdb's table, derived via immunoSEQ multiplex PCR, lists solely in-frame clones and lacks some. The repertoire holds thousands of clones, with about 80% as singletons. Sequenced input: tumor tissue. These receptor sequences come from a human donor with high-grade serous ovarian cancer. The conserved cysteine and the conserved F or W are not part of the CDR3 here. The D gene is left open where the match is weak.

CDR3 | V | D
ASNTWGAQGRNTGELF | TRBV19 | .
ASSSSPGHPGSTEAF | TRBV9 | .
ASSQDSRDDEAF | TRBV4-2 | .
ASSLGRGILGYEQF | TRBV7-9 | .
ASGFYSGADTQY | TRBV12-5 | .
ASSYSGLLDTEAF | TRBV6-5 | .
ASSGGAKNIQY | TRBV6-1 | .
ASSIAGQHYGYT | TRBV19 | TRBD1
ASSQEPFGGGAVDTQY | TRBV4-3 | TRBD2
ASSPRRDGGNYGYT | TRBV9 | .
ASGPPGGLYTDTQY | TRBV12-5 | .
ASSLDRETQY | TRBV7-8 | .
ASSQEQGRTGELF | TRBV4-2 | TRBD1
ASSPQGTASYGYT | TRBV19 | .
ASSSRGDWDTQY | TRBV9 | TRBD2
ASSPDRLLGETQY | TRBV7-2 | .
ASRTTETQY | TRBV2 | .
ASIRGRLMGGYT | TRBV2 | TRBD1
ASRPGTGSAGGEQF | TRBV11-2 | .
ASSLGGGYNEQF | TRBV5-1 | TRBD2